This TCR beta chain was sequenced for a study of metastatic and nonmetastatic thyroid tumors. Across the whole study: Repertoire data that came from the blood and tumor or nodule tissue of malignant and benign thyroid patients were compared.

TCRdb used MiXCR to call clones anew from the PCR reads. In the table there are roughly 40,000 clones, 18% of which are singletons. This CDR3 has 15 amino acids. J lost 3 bases, V lost 8 bases, and 8 bases had no gene match. Per germline, CDR1 LNHDA and CDR2 SQIVND (reference sequence). This clone was observed at least ten times. Its antigen is undetermined. Thyroid surgery took place with no prior treatment in any patient. Study-wide results and caveats: Reports indicated that malignant thyroid tumors showed significantly higher TCR beta diversity than benign nodules did, in blood and tumor.

The chain carries TRBV19 and TRBJ2-2; 8 bases line up with TRBD1. Sequencing input: tumor tissue. This clonotype originated in a female donor with papillary thyroid cancer or a benign thyroid nodule (not recorded which). Some clones in this sample may be carry-over from other donors' samples. The CDR3 loop reads CASRTGTGYTGELFF. DNA of the CDR3: TGTGCCAGTCGGACCGGGACAGGATACACCGGGGAGCTGTTTTTT.